This note documents a single T cell receptor (beta chain) sequence. Its cognate antigen has yet to be identified. Qualities for individual bases were not recorded, and no much larger clone is one base off. The data were taken from a study of beta chain features in type 1 diabetes (dated by TCRdb to 2016 to 2018). For the study in its entirety: Mean age, gender distribution, total cell number and subset yield were not different between patients and healthy donors. A total of some 110 million sorted cells were examined across all samples, and a strong correlation was observed between cell number per subset and RNA yield. The study compared the TCRB repertoires of sorted circulating CD4+ T cell subsets in recently diagnosed type 1 diabetes patients with those in matched healthy donors. Naive and central memory subsets were obtained from all 30 or so donors, but regulatory and stem cell-like memory subsets were isolated from only 8 patients and roughly eight healthy donors. The research as a whole found: Patients with type 1 diabetes made fewer insertions and deleted more nucleotides at VDJ recombination sites, implying thymic rearrangement abnormalities. Because cDNA rather than genomic DNA was sequenced, highly expressing activated cells could have been over-represented, although no difference in activation and CD3 levels was found between groups. Naive, central memory and regulatory TCRB repertoires appeared to be more alike among patients than among healthy donors. In all four CD4+ subsets, TCRB CDR3 length was moderately but significantly shorter in type 1 diabetes patients. Shorter templates might have been favored by PCR, but patient and control samples were amplified and corrected together, so both groups would have been affected equally by any skew. HLA sub-analyses involved small numbers of individuals, so any influence of HLA type on TCRB rearrangement remained unresolved.

All of the isolated RNA was reverse transcribed with the High Capacity cDNA Reverse Transcription Kit, so expressed TCRB transcripts were sequenced. Naive, central memory and regulatory T cell samples underwent deep immunoSEQ sequencing, averaging around 3.9 million total reads per sample. Sorted cells were lysed in RLT buffer, and RNA was extracted using DNase-treated RNeasy Micro or Mini kits according to cell number. Each cell subset was processed on its own to prevent cross-contamination, while patient and healthy donor samples were processed together. The immunoSEQ multiplex PCR was used to amplify TCRB sequences from cDNA, yielding 87-bp fragments that span the CDR3 region. Sequencing of the amplicons was done on the Illumina HiSeq platform. Concerning the study's data processing: PCR bias was corrected computationally using synthetic template baselines, and reads within Hamming distance 2 were collapsed, with unmergeable singletons discarded. By aligning reads against IMGT, V, D and J genes, CDR3 length, and insertions or deletions at six rearrangement sites were assigned. Clonotype counts were normalized to sorted cell number within each subset before computing true diversity and Gini coefficients with the tcR R package. The overlap coefficient, calculated on TCRB nucleotide sequences, was used to quantify repertoire sharing. TCRdb re-hosts the immuneACCESS table, in-frame sequences only. Its copies lack some clones; in the studies checked, an unresolved V gene accounts for under half of them, and the cause for the rest is not known. Clone size and the V and J calls come from that table; the DNA yielded D and trimming. The table for this sample lists a few hundred thousand clones; around 9.6% of them were counted only once. In total, the top ten clones hold roughly 0.54% of the sample.

Each donor gave one peripheral blood draw, averaging approximately 0.11 L, which was collected into heparinised tubes. Using a panel that included CD45RO, CCR7, CD25, CD127, CD95 and CD27, naive, central memory, regulatory and stem cell-like memory CD4+ T cells were sorted on a BD FACSAria II. Every sorted population had a purity above 95%. PBMCs were isolated immediately by Lymphoprep density gradient centrifugation and stained directly without culture. To minimize batch effects, samples were stained and sorted in pairs, one healthy donor with one patient per experiment. The CDR3 contains 14 residues, cysteine and phenylalanine counted. CDR3 DNA only is kept here, 42 bases in frame from base 1. CDR1 and CDR2, per the germline V gene, are MNHEY and SVGAGI. The junction shows trimming of 2 bases on V and 7 bases on J, plus 14 bases between the germline ends.

The sample was central memory CD4+ T cells from blood. The rearranged chain carries TRBV6-5 and TRBJ1-2; no D gene can be assigned with confidence. The receptor was derived from a man younger than 40 with type 1 diabetes. Here is the DNA: TGTGCCAGCAGTTACGACACGGCGACGGGTGGCTACACCTTC. Its protein product is CASSYDTATGGYTF.